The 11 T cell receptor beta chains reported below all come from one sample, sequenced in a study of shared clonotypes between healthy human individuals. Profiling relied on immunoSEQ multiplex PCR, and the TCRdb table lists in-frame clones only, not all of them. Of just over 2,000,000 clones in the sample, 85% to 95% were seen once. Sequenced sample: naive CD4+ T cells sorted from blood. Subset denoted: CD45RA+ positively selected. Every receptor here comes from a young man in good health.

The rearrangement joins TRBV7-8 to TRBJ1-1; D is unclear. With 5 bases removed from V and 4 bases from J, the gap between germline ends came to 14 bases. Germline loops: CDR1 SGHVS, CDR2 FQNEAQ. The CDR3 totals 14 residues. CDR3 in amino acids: CASSPRWESTEAFF. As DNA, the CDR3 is TGTGCCAGCAGCCCCCGTTGGGAGTCCACTGAAGCTTTCTTT.

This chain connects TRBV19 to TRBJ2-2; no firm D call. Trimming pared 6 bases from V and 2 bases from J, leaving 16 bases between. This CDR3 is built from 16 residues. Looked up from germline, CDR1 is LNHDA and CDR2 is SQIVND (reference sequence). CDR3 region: CASRTSGLGNTGELFF. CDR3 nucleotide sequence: TGTGCCAGTAGGACAAGTGGTCTCGGAAACACCGGGGAGCTGTTTTTT.

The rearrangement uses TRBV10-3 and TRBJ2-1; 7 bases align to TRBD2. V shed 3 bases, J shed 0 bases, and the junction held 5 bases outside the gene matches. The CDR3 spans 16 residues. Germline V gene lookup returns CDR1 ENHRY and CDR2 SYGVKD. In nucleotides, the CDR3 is TGTGCCATCAGTGATCGGGGAGGGAGCTCCTACAATGAGCAGTTCTTC. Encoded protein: CAISDRGGSSYNEQFF.

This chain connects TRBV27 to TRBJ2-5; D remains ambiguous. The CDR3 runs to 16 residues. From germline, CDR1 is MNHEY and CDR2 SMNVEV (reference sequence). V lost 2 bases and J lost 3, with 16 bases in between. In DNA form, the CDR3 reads TGTGCCAGCAGTTTAGGATTCAACCGGCCTGAAGAGACCCAGTACTTC. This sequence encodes CASSLGFNRPEETQYF.

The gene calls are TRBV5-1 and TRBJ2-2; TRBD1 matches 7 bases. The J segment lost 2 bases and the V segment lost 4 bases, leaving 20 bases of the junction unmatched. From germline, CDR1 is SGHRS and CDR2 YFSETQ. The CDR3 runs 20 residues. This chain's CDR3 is CASSNRRNPMDRINTGELFF. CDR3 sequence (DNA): TGCGCCAGCAGCAACAGAAGAAATCCAATGGACAGGATCAACACCGGGGAGCTGTTTTTT.

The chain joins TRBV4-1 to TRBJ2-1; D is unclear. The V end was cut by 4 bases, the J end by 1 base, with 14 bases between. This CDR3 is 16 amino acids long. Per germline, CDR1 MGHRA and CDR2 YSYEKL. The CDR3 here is CASSLGTAASYNEQFF. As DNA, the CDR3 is TGCGCCAGCAGCCTAGGCACGGCGGCATCCTACAATGAGCAGTTCTTC.

The CDR3 region is CASSLSGRRETQYF. The CDR3 bases are TGTGCCAGCAGTTTATCGGGGAGGCGGGAGACCCAGTACTTC. The V call is TRBV28, the J call TRBJ2-5; a possible D gene is TRBD2 (6 bases). The germline gives CDR1 MDHEN, CDR2 SYDVKM. This CDR3 is 14 amino acids long. V dropped 1 base and J dropped 5 bases, with 11 bases sitting between them.

The CDR3 is CASRRTGGGETQYF. For the CDR3, the DNA is TGTGCCAGCAGACGGACAGGGGGCGGTGAGACCCAGTACTTC. The V call is TRBV6-1, the J call TRBJ2-5; 11 bases agree with TRBD1. Germline loops: CDR1 MNHNS, CDR2 SASEGT. CDR3 size: 14 residues. V lost 6 bases and J lost 5; bases outside the gene matches: 5.

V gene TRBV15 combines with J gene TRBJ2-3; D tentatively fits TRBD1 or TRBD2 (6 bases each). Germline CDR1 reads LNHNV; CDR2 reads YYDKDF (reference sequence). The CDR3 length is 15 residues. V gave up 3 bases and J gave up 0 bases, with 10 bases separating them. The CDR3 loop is CATSRGAGSTDTQYF. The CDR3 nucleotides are TGTGCCACCAGCAGGGGGGCGGGGAGCACAGATACGCAGTATTTT.

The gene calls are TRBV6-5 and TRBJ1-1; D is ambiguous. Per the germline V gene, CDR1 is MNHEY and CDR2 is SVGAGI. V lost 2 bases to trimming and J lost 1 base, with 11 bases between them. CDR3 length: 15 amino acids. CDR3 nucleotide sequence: TGTGCCAGCAGTTACGTTCTCGACTGGAACACTGAAGCTTTCTTT. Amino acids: CASSYVLDWNTEAFF.

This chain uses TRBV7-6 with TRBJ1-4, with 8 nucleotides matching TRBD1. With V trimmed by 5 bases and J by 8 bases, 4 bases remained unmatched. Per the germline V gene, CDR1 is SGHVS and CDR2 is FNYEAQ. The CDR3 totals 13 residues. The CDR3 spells CASSLGQEEKLFF. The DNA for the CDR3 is TGTGCCAGCAGCCTGGGACAGGAGGAAAAACTGTTTTTT.